What follows are 29 T cell receptor beta chains derived from one specimen sequenced in a study of T cell repertoires in cytomegalovirus infection. TCRdb reanalysed the reads using MiXCR and keeps one entry per CDR3 protein. Of over 100,000 distinct CDR3 sequences detected, approximately 16% appear once; the ten largest clones hold 8%. Source material: PBMCs. These receptor sequences come from a human donor in good health (CMV status not recorded). Some clones in this sample may be carry-over from other donors' samples.

This clonotype has a count of ten or more. This chain's CDR3 is CASSRPRGARNEQFF. The CDR3 DNA sequence: TGTGCCAGCAGCCGTCCTCGGGGGGCCCGAAATGAGCAGTTCTTC. The V gene is TRBV28, the J gene TRBJ2-1, with TRBD2 as a possible D gene (7 bases). CDR3 size: 15 residues. Trimming cost V 6 bases and J 7 bases, with 19 bases left between them. Germline V gene data show CDR1 as MDHEN and CDR2 as SYDVKM.

In this sample, this clonotype turned up many times. The chain couples TRBV20-1 to TRBJ2-3, with D unclear. CDR1 and CDR2 from the germline V gene are DFQATT and SNEGSKA (reference sequence). The V gene lost 5 bases and the J gene lost 0 bases, with 15 bases spanning the gap. This CDR3 is 15 amino acids long. CDR3 nucleotide sequence: TGCAGTGCTCGACGACCAGCCAAAAGCACAGATACGCAGTATTTT. Residues: CSARRPAKSTDTQYF.

V gene TRBV28 combines with J gene TRBJ1-1; 7 nucleotides line up with TRBD1. Losses at the gene ends were 5 bases for V and 2 bases for J; bases not matched to a gene: 11. CDR3 length equals 16 residues. Looked up from germline, CDR1 is MDHEN and CDR2 is SYDVKM. DNA of the CDR3: TGTGCCAGCAGTGGGGGGGACAGAGTTATAAACACTGAAGCTTTCTTT. Translating gives CASSGGDRVINTEAFF.

By frequency in the sample, this clonotype is medium-sized. V gene TRBV7-2 combines with J gene TRBJ1-4; D is possibly TRBD1 (5 bases). The CDR3 is made up of 15 amino acids. The V end was cut by 5 bases, the J end by 7 bases, with 17 bases between. Per the germline V gene, CDR1 is SGHTA and CDR2 is FQGNSA. As DNA, the CDR3 is TGTGCCAGCAGCACCCTCGGGGGTGAGACTGAAAAACTGTTTTTT. Translated, it gives CASSTLGGETEKLFF.

The rearrangement links TRBV7-2 to TRBJ1-3; D gene uncertain. The CDR3 runs 13 residues. The V and J ends lost 5 bases and 4 bases respectively, with 9 bases between them. Germline loops: CDR1 SGHTA, CDR2 FQGNSA. The CDR3 here is CASSPESGNTIYF. The DNA for the CDR3 is TGTGCCAGCAGCCCCGAATCGGGAAACACCATATATTTT.

The chain joins TRBV19 to TRBJ2-7, with TRBD1 as a possible D gene (6 bases). V was cut by 5 bases and J by 7 bases, with 18 bases left in between. The CDR3 consists of 14 residues. CDR1 LNHDA and CDR2 SQIVND come from the germline V gene (reference sequence). CDR3 coding DNA: TGTGCCAGTAGTGCCACCGGGACATCGGGGGAGCAGTACTTC. Encoded protein: CASSATGTSGEQYF.

The CDR3 loop reads CASRRLVGDTGELFF. The CDR3 region has the DNA TGTGCCAGCAGAAGACTCGTGGGGGACACCGGGGAGCTGTTTTTT. This rearrangement joins TRBV27 to TRBJ2-2; D could derive from TRBD1 or TRBD2 (5 bases each). The V gene's germline CDR1 is MNHEY and CDR2 SMNVEV (reference sequence). The CDR3 extends over 15 amino acids. V gave up 6 bases and J gave up 3 bases, with 14 bases separating them.

This clonotype was counted a few times. The rearrangement joins TRBV10-3 to TRBJ2-7; D might be TRBD2 (6 bases). CDR1 ENHRY and CDR2 SYGVKD come from the germline V gene. There are 14 residues in the CDR3. Deletions cut 4 bases from V and 3 bases from J, with 13 bases between. The CDR3 here is CAISGSRGNYEQYF. The CDR3 DNA is TGTGCCATCAGTGGTTCGCGGGGAAACTACGAGCAGTACTTC.

Of note for this clonotype: A read error may be the cause here, since a much bigger clone is one base away. The chain couples TRBV29-1 to TRBJ2-5; the D gene is possibly TRBD2 (5 bases). The CDR3 has 12 residues. Trimming took off 8 bases at V and 1 base at J, with 11 bases between the two ends. The V gene's germline CDR1 is SQVTM and CDR2 ANQGSEA. In nucleotides, the CDR3 is TGCAGCATTGCGGGCAGCCAAGAGACCCAGTACTTC. Translated: CSIAGSQETQYF.

The chain couples TRBV25-1 to TRBJ1-1, with TRBD1 identical over 7 bases. V lost 6 bases to trimming and J lost 1 base; unmatched junction nucleotides: 8. The germline V gene has CDR1 MGHDK and CDR2 SYGVNS. The CDR3 has 15 residues. As DNA, the CDR3 is TGTGCCAGCAGCGACTCACGGACAGGGAACACTGAAGCTTTCTTT. Amino acids: CASSDSRTGNTEAFF.

This clonotype was recorded at least ten times. The chain carries TRBV7-9 and TRBJ1-6; D is unresolved. V dropped 1 base and J dropped 8 bases, with 12 bases sitting between them. Germline assignment: CDR1 SEHNR and CDR2 FQNEAQ (reference sequence). This CDR3 region has 15 residues. CDR3: CASSLVANSYSPLHF. Here the CDR3 DNA reads TGTGCCAGCAGCTTAGTAGCGAATAGTTATTCACCCCTCCACTTT.

This clonotype was recorded a few times. The chain uses TRBV7-9 and TRBJ1-5, with 10 bases fitting TRBD1. The V and J ends lost 3 bases and 5 bases, in that order; junction bases with no gene match: 4. The CDR3 extends over 15 amino acids. Germline V CDR1 and CDR2: SEHNR, FQNEAQ (reference sequence). CDR3 DNA: TGTGCCAGCAGCTTGGGGACAGGGGATCATCAGCCCCAGCATTTT. Translating it yields CASSLGTGDHQPQHF.

This clonotype has a handful of counts. V usage is TRBV4-1 and J usage is TRBJ1-5, with D unclear. The CDR3 extends over 15 amino acids. Per germline, CDR1 MGHRA and CDR2 YSYEKL. Trimming removed 4 bases at V and 0 bases at J, with 10 bases between. The CDR3 sequence is CASSPRDGSNQPQHF. CDR3 in DNA: TGCGCCAGCAGCCCCCGAGACGGTAGCAATCAGCCCCAGCATTTT.

In its sample, this clonotype was seen once. Being one base from a much bigger clone, this may be a read error. The chain links TRBV6-1 to TRBJ1-3; 8 bases are shared with TRBD1. Germline assignment: CDR1 MNHNS and CDR2 SASEGT. This CDR3 region has 15 residues. CDR3: CASSFQGQAGSTIYF. DNA for the CDR3: TGTGCCAGCAGCTTCCAGGGACAGGCTGGAAGCACCATATATTTT.

A note on this clonotype: An end of the junction differs from the germline gene, which may be a read error. The chain couples TRBV6-1 to TRBJ1-4; 8 bases align to TRBD1. Germline CDR1 is MNHNS and CDR2 is SASEGT. The CDR3 runs to 14 residues. CDR3 loop: CAGRKTGESEKLFF. The CDR3 nucleotides are TGTGCCGGCAGGAAGACAGGGGAAAGTGAAAAACTGTTTTTT.

V is TRBV7-3 and J is TRBJ2-3, with TRBD1 matching 7 bases. The CDR3 totals 13 residues. CDR1 and CDR2 (germline): SGHTA, FQGTGA. J was trimmed by 11 bases and V by 0 bases; bases with no gene match: 5. The CDR3 loop is CASSLTQTGWQYF. CDR3 bases: TGTGCCAGCAGCTTAACCCAGACAGGGTGGCAGTATTTT.

This clonotype was recorded a few times. This chain connects TRBV19 to TRBJ2-4; 7 nucleotides line up with TRBD2. This CDR3 spans 16 amino acids. Germline V gene sequence: CDR1 LNHDA, CDR2 SQIVND (reference sequence). The trim removed 8 bases at V and 3 bases at J, leaving 13 bases unmatched. For the CDR3, the DNA is TGTGCCAGTTCGACCCTGGGGGGGGGGATCAAAAACATTCAGTACTTC. Translation gives CASSTLGGGIKNIQYF.

Only a few counts were recorded for this clonotype. V usage is TRBV7-9 and J usage is TRBJ2-4, with D hard to call. Trimming pared 5 bases from V and 8 bases from J, leaving 10 bases between. Looked up from germline, CDR1 is SEHNR and CDR2 is FQNEAQ (reference sequence). This CDR3 region has 12 residues. CDR3 protein: CASSRLGYIQYF. CDR3 DNA: TGTGCCAGCAGCAGACTGGGGTACATTCAGTACTTC.

The V call is TRBV20-1, the J call TRBJ1-5; tentatively, D is TRBD1 (6 bases). The CDR3 extends over 15 amino acids. The V gene lost 0 bases and the J gene lost 5 bases, with 14 bases spanning the gap. Germline values: CDR1 DFQATT, CDR2 SNEGSKA (reference sequence). The CDR3 coding sequence is TGCAGTGCTAGAGAGTCCGGGGGCATAGATCAGCCCCAGCATTTT. It translates to CSARESGGIDQPQHF.

This clonotype has a count of ten or more. The chain joins TRBV12-3 or TRBV12-4 to TRBJ1-1; D remains unclear. This CDR3 region has 15 residues. V dropped 5 bases and J dropped 0 bases, with 13 bases sitting between them. The CDR3 loop is CASSPPGSMNTEAFF. In DNA form, the CDR3 reads TGTGCCAGCAGTCCTCCGGGAAGCATGAACACTGAAGCTTTCTTT.

The V gene is TRBV25-1, the J gene TRBJ2-7, with 9 bases matching TRBD1. CDR3 length: 13 amino acids. V trimming: 5 bases; J trimming: 4 bases; junction bases outside the gene matches: 3. Germline assignment: CDR1 MGHDK and CDR2 SYGVNS. DNA of the CDR3: TGTGCCAGCAGTTCGGACAGGGGTTACGAGCAGTACTTC. It specifies CASSSDRGYEQYF.

Concerning this clonotype itself: A clone one base away is much larger, so this may be a read error. The chain employs TRBV7-2 and TRBJ2-3; D is tentatively TRBD1 or TRBD2 (6 bases each). V lost 5 bases, J lost 2 bases, and 14 bases lay in between. Germline loops: CDR1 SGHTA, CDR2 FQGNSA. The CDR3 covers 15 residues. Written as DNA, the CDR3 is TGTGCCAGCAGCACACGACGGGGGCCCACAGATACGCAGTATTTT. It translates to CASSTRRGPTDTQYF. Together with reference TRBV7-2 and TRBJ2-3, the CDR3 gives the full variable domain: GAGVSQSPSNKVTEKGKDVELRCDPISGHTALYWYRQSLGQGLEFLIYFQGNSAPDKSGLPSDRFSAERTGGSVSTLTIQRTQQEDSAVYLCASSTRRGPTDTQYFGPGTRLTVL.

This clonotype was picked up a small number of times. The J gene is TRBJ1-1, the V gene TRBV18; tentative D call: TRBD1 (6 bases). V lost 3 bases, J lost 4 bases, and 12 bases lay in between. There are 14 residues in the CDR3. Per the germline V gene, CDR1 is KGHSH and CDR2 is LQKENI. CDR3 residues: CASSPTGTGTEAFF. The CDR3, as DNA: TGTGCCAGCTCACCCACAGGGACTGGCACTGAAGCTTTCTTT.

This clonotype was observed many times. The junction departs from germline at one end; a sequencing error may be responsible. For the CDR3, the DNA is TGTGCCAGCAGTGAAGTCGGTCGGGGGGCCTCCCACGAGCAGTACTTC. Translation: CASSEVGRGASHEQYF. The V gene is TRBV2, the J gene TRBJ2-7; tentative D call: TRBD2 (7 bases). The CDR3 has 16 residues. Germline assignment: CDR1 SNHLY and CDR2 FYNNEI.

For this clonotype: This may arise from a read error, as a much more abundant clone is one base away. Since no conserved phenylalanine or tryptophan closes the CDR3, a read error is the likely cause. The V call is TRBV11-2, the J call TRBJ2-5; no clear D gene. The V gene's germline CDR1 is SGHAT and CDR2 FQNNGV. The V and J ends lost 0 bases and 1 base respectively, with 3 bases between them. CDR3 length: 13 amino acids. The CDR3 DNA reads as TGTGCCAGCAGCTTAGACGGCCAAGAGACCCAGTACTGC. It yields the protein CASSLDGQETQYC.

This clonotype came up many times. The chain carries TRBV7-2 and TRBJ1-2; D is undetermined. The V gene lost 4 bases and the J gene lost 4 bases, with 16 bases spanning the gap. The CDR3 runs 15 residues. Per germline, CDR1 SGHTA and CDR2 FQGNSA. In nucleotides, the CDR3 is TGTGCCAGCAGCTCCTTATCCACCTCATTCTATGGCTACACCTTC. As protein: CASSSLSTSFYGYTF.

This clonotype was observed many times. This chain connects TRBV11-2 to TRBJ1-5, with D possibly TRBD1 on 5 matching bases. Germline CDR1 SGHAT, CDR2 FQNNGV. The CDR3 totals 15 residues. V gave up 2 bases and J gave up 7 bases, with 15 bases separating them. In DNA, the CDR3 is TGTGCCAGCAGCTTAATAGGGACTCAAGGCCAGCCCCAGCATTTT. This gives the protein CASSLIGTQGQPQHF.

V gene TRBV29-1 combines with J gene TRBJ1-1; 7 bases match TRBD1. Germline CDR1 and CDR2: SQVTM and ANQGSEA. Trimming at V came to 6 bases and at J to 0 bases, leaving 13 bases not matched to a gene. The CDR3 contains 16 residues. The CDR3 loop reads CSVPFTGAFLNTEAFF. In DNA, the CDR3 is TGCAGCGTGCCCTTTACAGGGGCCTTCTTGAACACTGAAGCTTTCTTT.

This clonotype was observed a handful of times. The genes are TRBV20-1 and TRBJ2-7; TRBD2 might be the D (5 bases). The CDR3 is 13 amino acids. V lost 5 bases and J 0 bases, leaving 11 bases between the germline ends. The germline CDR1 and CDR2 sequences are DFQATT and SNEGSKA (reference sequence). The CDR3 bases are TGCAGTGCTCTACCGGGGTACTCCTACGAGCAGTACTTC. Translating it yields CSALPGYSYEQYF.